Listed below are T cell receptor beta chains from one sample, sequenced in a study of beta chain features in type 1 diabetes. Profiled with immunoSEQ multiplex PCR; TCRdb holds only in-frame clones, not every one. The sample shows under 250,000 clones, approximately 10% of them seen only once. The sequenced material came from central memory CD4+ T cells from blood. These receptors came from a man between 18 and 29 years old in good health. CDR3s include the opening cysteine and the closing phenylalanine or tryptophan. Each record gives: CDR3 length, V gene, clone size, J gene, D gene, CDR3 protein, CDR3 DNA. A D gene is named only where the DNA matches it firmly. A clone size is listed for some rows: how often the clone was seen (once, few, many), or a class if it is expanded.

len: 11
v_gene: TRBV18
abundance: few
j_gene: TRBJ2-1
d_gene: -
CDR3aa: CASSYISGQFF
CDR3nt: TGTGCCAGCTCATATATCTCCGGGCAGTTCTTC

len: 15
v_gene: TRBV28
abundance: -
j_gene: TRBJ2-3
d_gene: TRBD2
CDR3aa: CASSRGTSGTDTQYF
CDR3nt: TGTGCCAGCAGCCGCGGGACTAGTGGCACAGATACGCAGTATTTT

len: 14
v_gene: TRBV5-5
abundance: many
j_gene: TRBJ2-2
d_gene: -
CDR3aa: CASSFYWTPGELFF
CDR3nt: TGTGCCAGCAGCTTCTACTGGACTCCCGGGGAGCTGTTTTTT

len: 16
v_gene: TRBV10-3
abundance: many
j_gene: TRBJ2-7
d_gene: -
CDR3aa: CAITPDSYRSSYEQYF
CDR3nt: TGTGCCATCACCCCAGACTCGTACCGAAGCTCCTACGAGCAGTACTTC

len: 13
v_gene: TRBV6-1
abundance: -
j_gene: TRBJ1-5
d_gene: -
CDR3aa: CASSELSEAPQHF
CDR3nt: TGTGCCAGCAGTGAACTTTCAGAGGCGCCCCAGCATTTT

len: 14
v_gene: TRBV15
abundance: few
j_gene: TRBJ2-7
d_gene: TRBD2
CDR3aa: CATSRALAGYEQYF
CDR3nt: TGTGCCACCAGCAGAGCCCTAGCGGGGTACGAGCAGTACTTC

len: 13
v_gene: TRBV5-1
abundance: few
j_gene: TRBJ1-1
d_gene: -
CDR3aa: CASSLNENTEAFF
CDR3nt: TGCGCCAGCAGCTTGAATGAGAACACTGAAGCTTTCTTT

len: 17
v_gene: TRBV5-1
abundance: -
j_gene: TRBJ2-1
d_gene: -
CDR3aa: CASSLGSSDSSYNEQFF
CDR3nt: TGCGCCAGCAGCTTGGGGTCTAGCGATAGCTCCTACAATGAGCAGTTCTTC

len: 16
v_gene: TRBV9
abundance: few
j_gene: TRBJ1-1
d_gene: TRBD1
CDR3aa: CASSVEQGTMNTEAFF
CDR3nt: TGTGCCAGCAGCGTAGAACAGGGGACTATGAACACTGAAGCTTTCTTT

len: 12
v_gene: TRBV10-1
abundance: -
j_gene: TRBJ2-5
d_gene: -
CDR3aa: CASSESVETQYF
CDR3nt: TGCGCCAGCAGTGAGTCCGTCGAGACCCAGTACTTC

len: 14
v_gene: TRBV27
abundance: once
j_gene: TRBJ1-5
d_gene: -
CDR3aa: CASSLSWRVQPQHF
CDR3nt: TGTGCCAGCAGTTTATCGTGGAGGGTCCAGCCCCAGCATTTT

len: 13
v_gene: TRBV5-4
abundance: many
j_gene: TRBJ2-7
d_gene: -
CDR3aa: CASSPPGTGEQYF
CDR3nt: TGTGCCAGCAGCCCCCCGGGAACGGGGGAGCAGTACTTC

len: 14
v_gene: TRBV4-3
abundance: few
j_gene: TRBJ1-2
d_gene: -
CDR3aa: CASSQDRVDYGYTF
CDR3nt: TGCGCCAGCAGCCAAGACCGGGTTGACTATGGCTACACCTTC

len: 13
v_gene: TRBV7-3
abundance: -
j_gene: TRBJ2-1
d_gene: -
CDR3aa: CASSPGTYNEQFF
CDR3nt: TGTGCCAGCAGCCCAGGAACCTACAATGAGCAGTTCTTC

len: 14
v_gene: TRBV6-1
abundance: few
j_gene: TRBJ2-1
d_gene: TRBD2
CDR3aa: CASSEPGLNNEQFF
CDR3nt: TGTGCCAGCAGTGAGCCGGGACTAAACAATGAGCAGTTCTTC

len: 12
v_gene: TRBV5-1
abundance: few
j_gene: TRBJ2-7
d_gene: -
CDR3aa: CASSSSLGEQYF
CDR3nt: TGCGCCAGCAGCAGTTCCCTAGGCGAGCAGTACTTC

len: 16
v_gene: TRBV7-9
abundance: few
j_gene: TRBJ2-3
d_gene: -
CDR3aa: CASSSGPGGGTDTQYF
CDR3nt: TGTGCCAGCAGCTCAGGACCTGGTGGAGGCACAGATACGCAGTATTTT